This paragraph covers one T cell receptor (beta chain) sequence. The target antigen is unknown. This sample is drawn from a study of cytomegalovirus exposure and HLA in healthy donors. Across the study: Roughly 92 million unique TCRs, all from HLA-typed donors, were included in an early release of the data. Regarding the study as a whole: In vitro assays verified that a few CMV-associated chains recognized CMV antigens specifically.

After removal of 0 bases from V and 8 bases from J, the junction contained 7 bases not matched to a gene. Germline assignment: CDR1 SGHRS and CDR2 YFSETQ. The CDR3 contains 17 residues. The PCR employed 60 Vbeta primers together with 13 Jbeta primers. TCRdb's table, derived via immunoSEQ multiplex PCR, lists solely in-frame clones and lacks some. The repertoire shows 200,000 to 250,000 clones; the top ten hold roughly 0.98%. This chain links TRBV5-1 with TRBJ2-1; 14 bases align to TRBD2. Sequenced: PBMCs. This clonotype was obtained from a woman in her 30s in good health and CMV-seropositive. CDR3 loop: CASSLGLAGGDGDEQFF. CDR3 nucleotides: TGCGCCAGCAGCTTGGGACTAGCGGGAGGGGACGGGGATGAGCAGTTCTTC.